This T cell receptor beta chain was profiled in a study of blood T cell repertoires in COVID-19. Overall study context: Sites in the United States, Italy and Spain provided acute and convalescent COVID-19 samples. PBMCs, B-cell-depleted T cells, or T cells provided the cDNA or gDNA that made up the material.

Assay used: immunoSEQ multiplex PCR; TCRdb lists only in-frame clones, some missing. The sample comprises some 100,000 clones, approximately 80% of which are singletons, and over 10% rests with the top ten. The clonotype was recovered from a woman between 65 and 79 years old with acute or convalescent COVID-19. Sequencing used peripheral blood.

CDR3 coding DNA: TGTGCTAGTGGTTTGGTACGACAGGGTGGGCTAGCGGGGGTCACAGATACGCAGTATTTT. Translating gives CASGLVRQGGLAGVTDTQYF. This chain connects TRBV12-5 to TRBJ2-3; 10 nucleotides match TRBD2. The germline gives CDR1 LGHNT, CDR2 FRNRAP. The CDR3 is 20 amino acids. Germline trimming cut 0 bases from V and 2 bases from J; bases unmatched to any gene: 14.